Listed below are T cell receptor beta chains from one sample, sequenced in a study of human T cells and chemical hapten exposure. TCRdb recomputed calls from the RACE reads with MiXCR, one row per CDR3 protein. This table has some 30,000 distinct CDR3 sequences, more than 5% appearing once. This specimen was whole blood, taken in connection with sensitization to the hapten diphenylcyclopropenone (DPC). The origin of the receptors is a man aged 25-45 years with alopecia areata. Some clones in this sample may be carry-over from other donors' samples. CDR3s include the opening cysteine and the closing phenylalanine or tryptophan. Not every row has a clone size; where given, it reads once, few, many or a size class.

size	V	J	CDR3
many	TRBV29-1	TRBJ2-5	CSVESDTQETQYF
many	TRBV23-1	TRBJ2-6	CASSQPDRGIFSGANVLTF
medium-sized	TRBV12-3/TRBV12-4	TRBJ2-7	CASSPRRAGNYEQYF
-	TRBV19	TRBJ1-5	CASEGIGNQPQHF
many	TRBV20-1	TRBJ2-7	CSARQDTNSYEQYF
many	TRBV10-2	TRBJ2-7	CASSEEFAGGGYEQYF
many	TRBV7-2	TRBJ1-5	CASSPRVGNQPQHF
many	TRBV20-1	TRBJ1-5	CSARGGASNQPQHF
few	TRBV28	TRBJ2-3	CASSFPGTSGRTDTQYF
many	TRBV29-1	TRBJ2-5	CSVEGGFRETQYF
many	TRBV15	TRBJ1-6	CATSRDPGGSPLHF
few	TRBV5-1	TRBJ2-5	CASRFAGGETQYF
many	TRBV11-2	TRBJ2-2	CASSRTGGNTGELFF
many	TRBV11-2	TRBJ2-3	CASSRDRITDTQYF
many	TRBV7-3	TRBJ2-5	CASSLGQGETQYF
many	TRBV28	TRBJ1-6	CASSSSAPQADNSPLHF
many	TRBV19	TRBJ2-7	CASSFSGGDEQYF
-	TRBV3-2	TRBJ1-3	CASSPWAANTIYF
many	TRBV12-3/TRBV12-4	TRBJ1-2	CASRSDSYGYTF
many	TRBV7-2	TRBJ2-3	CASSPPDREPDTQYF
many	TRBV12-3/TRBV12-4	TRBJ2-5	CASSSGQGGEETQYF
many	TRBV7-9	TRBJ2-3	CASSLDGPFGADTQYF
many	TRBV29-1	TRBJ1-2	CSVGTEYNYGYTF
many	TRBV7-9	TRBJ2-2	CASSPRDGTSGRTDTGELFF
many	TRBV10-3	TRBJ1-1	CAIRQARGNTEAFF
many	TRBV12-3/TRBV12-4	TRBJ2-6	CASSLVDNVPGANVLTF
many	TRBV3-1	TRBJ2-7	CASSAFGEQQYF
many	TRBV7-6	TRBJ2-7	CASSQRTGLSYEQYF